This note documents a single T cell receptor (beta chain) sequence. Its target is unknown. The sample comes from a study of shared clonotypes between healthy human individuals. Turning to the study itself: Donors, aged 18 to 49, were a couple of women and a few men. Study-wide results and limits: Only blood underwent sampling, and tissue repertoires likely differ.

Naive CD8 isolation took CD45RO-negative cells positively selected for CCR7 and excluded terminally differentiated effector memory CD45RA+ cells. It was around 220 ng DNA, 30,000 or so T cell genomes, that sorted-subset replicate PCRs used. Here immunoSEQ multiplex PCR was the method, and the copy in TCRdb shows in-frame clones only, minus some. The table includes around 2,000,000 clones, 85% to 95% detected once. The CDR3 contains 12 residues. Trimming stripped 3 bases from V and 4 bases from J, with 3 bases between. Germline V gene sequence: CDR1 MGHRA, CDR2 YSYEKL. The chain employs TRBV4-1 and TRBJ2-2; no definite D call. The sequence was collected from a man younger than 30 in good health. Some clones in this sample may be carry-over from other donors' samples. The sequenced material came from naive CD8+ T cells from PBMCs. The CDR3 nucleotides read TGCGCCAGCAGCCACACCACCGGGGAGCTGTTTTTT. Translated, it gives CASSHTTGELFF.